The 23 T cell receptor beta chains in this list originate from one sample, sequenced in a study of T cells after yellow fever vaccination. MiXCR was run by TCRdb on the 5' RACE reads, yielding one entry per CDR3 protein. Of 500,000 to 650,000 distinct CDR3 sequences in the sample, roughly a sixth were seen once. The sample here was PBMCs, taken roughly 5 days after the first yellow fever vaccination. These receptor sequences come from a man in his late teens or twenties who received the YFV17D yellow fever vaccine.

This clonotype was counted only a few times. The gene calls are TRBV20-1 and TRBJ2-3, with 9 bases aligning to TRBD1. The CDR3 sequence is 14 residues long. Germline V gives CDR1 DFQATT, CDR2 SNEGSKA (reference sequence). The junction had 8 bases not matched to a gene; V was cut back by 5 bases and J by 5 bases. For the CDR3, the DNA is TGCAGTGCTCCGTTGGGACAGGGACAAGATACGCAGTATTTT. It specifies CSAPLGQGQDTQYF.

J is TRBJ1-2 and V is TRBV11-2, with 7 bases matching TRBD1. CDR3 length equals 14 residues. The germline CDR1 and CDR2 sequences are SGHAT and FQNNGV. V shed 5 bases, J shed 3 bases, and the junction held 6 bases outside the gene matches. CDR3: CASSEAGTDYGYTF. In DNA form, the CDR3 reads TGTGCCAGCAGCGAGGCCGGGACAGACTATGGCTACACCTTC. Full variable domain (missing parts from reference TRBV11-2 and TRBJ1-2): EAGVAQSPRYKIIEKRQSVAFWCNPISGHATLYWYQQILGQGPKLLIQFQNNGVVDDSQLPKDRFSAERLKGVDSTLKIQPAKLEDSAVYLCASSEAGTDYGYTFGSGTRLTVV.

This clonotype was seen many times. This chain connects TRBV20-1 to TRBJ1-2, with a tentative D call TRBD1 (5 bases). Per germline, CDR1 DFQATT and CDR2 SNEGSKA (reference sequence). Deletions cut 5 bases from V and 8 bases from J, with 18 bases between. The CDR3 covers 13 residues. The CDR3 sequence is CSAGGHSPEGYTF. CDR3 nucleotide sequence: TGCAGTGCTGGCGGACATTCCCCGGAAGGCTACACCTTC.

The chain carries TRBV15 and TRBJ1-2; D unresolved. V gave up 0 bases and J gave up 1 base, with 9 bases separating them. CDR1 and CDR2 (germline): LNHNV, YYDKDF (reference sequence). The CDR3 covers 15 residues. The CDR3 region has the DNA TGTGCCACCAGCAGAGATTTGGATTTTAACTATGGCTACACCTTC. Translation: CATSRDLDFNYGYTF. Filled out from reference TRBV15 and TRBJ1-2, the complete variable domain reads DAMVIQNPRYQVTQFGKPVTLSCSQTLNHNVMYWYQQKSSQAPKLLFHYYDKDFNNEADTPDNFQSRRPNTSFCFLDIRSPGLGDTAMYLCATSRDLDFNYGYTFGSGTRLTVV.

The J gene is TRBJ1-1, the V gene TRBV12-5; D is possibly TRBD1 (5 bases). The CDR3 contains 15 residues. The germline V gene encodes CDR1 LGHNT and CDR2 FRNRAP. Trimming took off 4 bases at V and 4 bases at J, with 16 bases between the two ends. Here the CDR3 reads CASGYWGEGVTEAFF. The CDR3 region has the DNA TGTGCTAGTGGTTACTGGGGGGAAGGGGTCACTGAAGCTTTCTTT.

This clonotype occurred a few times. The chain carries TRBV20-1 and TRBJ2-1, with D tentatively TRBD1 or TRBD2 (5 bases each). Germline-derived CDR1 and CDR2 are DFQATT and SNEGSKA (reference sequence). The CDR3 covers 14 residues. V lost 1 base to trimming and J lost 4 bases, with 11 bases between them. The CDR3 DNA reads TGCAGTGCTAGAGTCGGGGCGGTTTACAATGAGCAGTTCTTC. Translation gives CSARVGAVYNEQFF.

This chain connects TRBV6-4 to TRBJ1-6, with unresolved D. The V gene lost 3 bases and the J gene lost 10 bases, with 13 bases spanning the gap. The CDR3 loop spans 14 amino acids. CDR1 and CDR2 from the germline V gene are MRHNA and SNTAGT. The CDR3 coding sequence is TGTGCCAGCAGTGAAACCGGACCGGGGTCACCCCTCCACTTT. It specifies CASSETGPGSPLHF.

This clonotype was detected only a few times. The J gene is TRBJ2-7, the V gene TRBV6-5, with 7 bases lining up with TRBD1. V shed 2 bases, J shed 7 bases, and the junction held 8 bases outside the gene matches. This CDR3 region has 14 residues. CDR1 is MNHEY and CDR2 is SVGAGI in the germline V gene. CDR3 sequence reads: CASSYGRGFGEQYV. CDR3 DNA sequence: TGTGCCAGCAGTTACGGCAGGGGGTTTGGGGAGCAGTACGTC.

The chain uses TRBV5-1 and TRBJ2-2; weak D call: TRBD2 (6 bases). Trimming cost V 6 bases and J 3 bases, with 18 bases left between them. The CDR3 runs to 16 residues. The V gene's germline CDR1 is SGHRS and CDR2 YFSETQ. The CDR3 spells CASTPPSGGDTGELFF. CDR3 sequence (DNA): TGCGCCAGCACCCCGCCCTCCGGGGGAGACACCGGGGAGCTGTTTTTT.

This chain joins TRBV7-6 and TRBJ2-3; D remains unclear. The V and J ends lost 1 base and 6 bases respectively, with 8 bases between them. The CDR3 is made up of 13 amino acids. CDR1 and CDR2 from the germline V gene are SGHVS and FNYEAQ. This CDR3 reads CASSLEFGDTQYF. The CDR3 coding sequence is TGTGCCAGCAGCTTAGAGTTCGGTGATACGCAGTATTTT.

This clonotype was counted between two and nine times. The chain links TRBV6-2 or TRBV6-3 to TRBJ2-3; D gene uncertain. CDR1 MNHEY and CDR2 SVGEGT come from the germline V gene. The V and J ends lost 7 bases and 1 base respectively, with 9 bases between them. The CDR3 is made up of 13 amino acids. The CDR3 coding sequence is TGTGCCAGCAAGCGCGGAGGCACAGATACGCAGTATTTT. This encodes CASKRGGTDTQYF.

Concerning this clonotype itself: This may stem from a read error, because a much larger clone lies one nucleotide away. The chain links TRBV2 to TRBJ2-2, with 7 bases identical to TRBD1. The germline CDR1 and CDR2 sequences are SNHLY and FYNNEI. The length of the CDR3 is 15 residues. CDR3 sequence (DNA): TGTGCCAGCAGGACCGGGACAGCGAACACCGGGGAGCGGTTTTTT. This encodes CASRTGTANTGERFF. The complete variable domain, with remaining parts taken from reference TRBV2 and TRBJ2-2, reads EPEVTQTPSHQVTQMGQEVILRCVPISNHLYFYWYRQILGQKVEFLVSFYNNEISEKSEIFDDQFSVERPDGSNFTLKIRSTKLEDSAMYFCASRTGTANTGERFFGEGSRLTVL.

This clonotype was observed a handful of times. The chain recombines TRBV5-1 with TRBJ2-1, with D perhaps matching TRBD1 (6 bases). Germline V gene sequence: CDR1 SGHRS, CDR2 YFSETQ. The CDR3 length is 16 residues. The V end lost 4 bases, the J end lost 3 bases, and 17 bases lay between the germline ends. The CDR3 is CASSQAETGYYNEQFF. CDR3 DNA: TGCGCCAGCAGCCAAGCTGAGACAGGATACTACAATGAGCAGTTCTTC.

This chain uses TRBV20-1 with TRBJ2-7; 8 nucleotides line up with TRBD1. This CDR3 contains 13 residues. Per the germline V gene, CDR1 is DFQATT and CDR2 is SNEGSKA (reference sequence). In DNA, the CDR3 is TGCAGTGCTACAAGACAGGGGTCCTTCGAGCAGTACGTC. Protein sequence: CSATRQGSFEQYV.

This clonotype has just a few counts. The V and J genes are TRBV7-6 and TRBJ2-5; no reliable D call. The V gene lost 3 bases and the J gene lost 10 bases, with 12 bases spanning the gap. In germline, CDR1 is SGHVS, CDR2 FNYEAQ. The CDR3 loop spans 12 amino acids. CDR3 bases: TGTGCCAGCAGCTTTTATAGCTCCGACCAGTACTTC. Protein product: CASSFYSSDQYF. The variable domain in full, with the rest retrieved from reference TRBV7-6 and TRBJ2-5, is GAGVSQSPRYKVTKRGQDVALRCDPISGHVSLYWYRQALGQGPEFLTYFNYEAQQDKSGLPNDRFSAERPEGSISTLTIQRTEQRDSAMYRCASSFYSSDQYFGPGTRLLVL.

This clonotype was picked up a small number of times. Written as DNA, the CDR3 is TGCGCCAGCAGCCATTCGGCTAGCGGGGGGTGGGGCACAGATACGCAGTATTTT. Its translation: CASSHSASGGWGTDTQYF. The chain recombines TRBV4-3 with TRBJ2-3; 11 bases are shared with TRBD2. Trimming took 3 bases from V and 1 from J; bases not matched to a gene: 9. CDR1 is LGHNA and CDR2 is YSLEER in the germline V gene. This CDR3 is built from 18 residues.

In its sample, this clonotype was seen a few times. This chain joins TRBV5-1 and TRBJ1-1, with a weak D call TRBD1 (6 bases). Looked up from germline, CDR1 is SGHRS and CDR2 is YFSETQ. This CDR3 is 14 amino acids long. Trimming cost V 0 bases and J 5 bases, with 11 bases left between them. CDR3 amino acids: CASSLGSGETEAFF. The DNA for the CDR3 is TGCGCCAGCAGCTTGGGGTCAGGGGAAACTGAAGCTTTCTTT.

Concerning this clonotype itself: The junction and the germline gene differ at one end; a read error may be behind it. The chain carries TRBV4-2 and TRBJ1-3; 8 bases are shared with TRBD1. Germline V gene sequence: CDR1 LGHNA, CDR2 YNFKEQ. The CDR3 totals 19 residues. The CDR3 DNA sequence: TGTGCCAGCAGCCAAGATCTTGGGACAGGAGAGAACTCTGCAAACACCATATATTTT. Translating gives CASSQDLGTGENSANTIYF.

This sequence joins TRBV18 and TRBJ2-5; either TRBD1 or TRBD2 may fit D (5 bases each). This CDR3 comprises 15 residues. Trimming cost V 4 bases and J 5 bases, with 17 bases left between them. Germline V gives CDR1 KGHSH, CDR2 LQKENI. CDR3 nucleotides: TGTGCCAGCTCACATTTATATGACAGAGGGGAGACCCAGTACTTC. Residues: CASSHLYDRGETQYF.

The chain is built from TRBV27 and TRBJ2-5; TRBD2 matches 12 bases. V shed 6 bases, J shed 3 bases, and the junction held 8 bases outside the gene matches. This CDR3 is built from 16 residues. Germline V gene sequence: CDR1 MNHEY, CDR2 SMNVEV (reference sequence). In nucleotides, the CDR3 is TGTGCCAGCAGGCTAAGGACTAGCGGGGCGAAAGAGACCCAGTACTTC. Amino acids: CASRLRTSGAKETQYF.

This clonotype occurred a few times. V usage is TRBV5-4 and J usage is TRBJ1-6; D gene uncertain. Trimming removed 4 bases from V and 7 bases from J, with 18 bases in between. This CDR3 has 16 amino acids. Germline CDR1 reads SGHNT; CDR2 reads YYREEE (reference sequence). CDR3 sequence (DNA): TGTGCCAGCAGCCCGAGTGGCAGTAACTTCAATTCACCCCTCCACTTT. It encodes CASSPSGSNFNSPLHF.

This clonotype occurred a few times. CDR3 in DNA: TGCGCCAGCAGCCCGGGACAGGGTACAAGGGAGCTGTTTTTT. Translating gives CASSPGQGTRELFF. The rearrangement uses TRBV5-1 and TRBJ2-2, with 9 nucleotides matching TRBD1. There are 14 residues in the CDR3. V was pared by 4 bases and J by 9 bases, with 7 bases of the junction left unmatched. Germline V gives CDR1 SGHRS, CDR2 YFSETQ.

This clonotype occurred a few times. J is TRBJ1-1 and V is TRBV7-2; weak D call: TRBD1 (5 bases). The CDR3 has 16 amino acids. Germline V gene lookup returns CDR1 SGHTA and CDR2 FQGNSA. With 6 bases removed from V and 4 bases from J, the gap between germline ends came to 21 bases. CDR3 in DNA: TGTGCCAGCAGACCCTCGACAGTTCAAGGTGTCACTGAAGCTTTCTTT. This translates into CASRPSTVQGVTEAFF.